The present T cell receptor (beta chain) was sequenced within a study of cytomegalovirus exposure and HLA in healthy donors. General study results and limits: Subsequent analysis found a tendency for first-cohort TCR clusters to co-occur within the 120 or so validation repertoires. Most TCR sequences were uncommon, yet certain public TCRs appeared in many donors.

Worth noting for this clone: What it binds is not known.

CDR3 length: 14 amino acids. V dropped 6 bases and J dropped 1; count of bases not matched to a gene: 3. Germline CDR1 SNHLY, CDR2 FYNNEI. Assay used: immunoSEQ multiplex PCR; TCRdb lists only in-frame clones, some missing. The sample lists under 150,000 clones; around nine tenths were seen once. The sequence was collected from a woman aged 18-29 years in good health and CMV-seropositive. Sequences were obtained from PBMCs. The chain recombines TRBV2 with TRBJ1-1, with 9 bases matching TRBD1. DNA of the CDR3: TGTGCCAGCAGCACGACAGGGGGGAACACTGAAGCTTTCTTT. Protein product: CASSTTGGNTEAFF.